The 29 T cell receptor beta chains in this list originate from one sample, sequenced in a study of beta chain features in type 1 diabetes. Study outcomes and limitations: Within each of all four CD4+ subsets, Type 1 diabetes patients had TCRB CDR3s that were moderately but significantly shorter.

cDNA synthesis used the whole RNA isolate, giving expressed TCRB sequences. Some clones are missing from TCRdb's copy, which holds only in-frame ones; the method was immunoSEQ multiplex PCR. This table has hundreds of thousands of clones, over 12% appearing once. These TCRs' antigens remain unknown. The sequencing input was naive CD4+ T cells from blood. The receptors stem from a man younger than 30 with type 1 diabetes.

Remarks on this clone: In the same sample, other DNA sequences code for this CDR3. The rearrangement links TRBV2 to TRBJ1-2; no definite D call. There are 13 residues in the CDR3. V was clipped by 4 bases and J by 2 bases, with 8 bases between them. CDR1 and CDR2 (germline): SNHLY, FYNNEI. CDR3 in amino acids: CASSVRGNYGYTF. CDR3 nucleotides: TGTGCCAGCAGTGTACGCGGAAACTATGGCTACACCTTC.

The CDR3 coding sequence is TGTGCCAGCAGCGCCGGGGAGCTGTTTTTT. This translates into CASSAGELFF. The chain employs TRBV7-9 and TRBJ2-2; D is unclear. The CDR3 spans 10 residues. Germline CDR1 reads SEHNR; CDR2 reads FQNEAQ (reference sequence). V gave up 5 bases and J gave up 6 bases, with 1 base separating them.

The chain's CDR3 is CASSVPRGEGSLNTEAFF. CDR3 nucleotides: TGTGCCAGCAGCGTACCTCGGGGCGAGGGCAGTTTGAACACTGAAGCTTTCTTT. This chain uses TRBV7-9 with TRBJ1-1, with a tentative D call TRBD1 (5 bases). This CDR3 comprises 18 residues. Germline V lookup: CDR1 SEHNR, CDR2 FQNEAQ (reference sequence). The V gene lost 5 bases and the J gene lost 0 bases, with 22 bases spanning the gap.

As regards this clone: Given a much more abundant clone one base away, this may be a read error. Additional DNA sequences in this sample encode the identical CDR3. The J gene is TRBJ2-7, the V gene TRBV7-9; no reliable D call. The CDR3 contains 11 residues. V lost 2 bases and J lost 2, with 1 base in between. The germline V gene encodes CDR1 SEHNR and CDR2 FQNEAQ (reference sequence). The DNA of the CDR3 is TGTGCCAGCAGCTTAACCTACGAGCAGTACTTC. This sequence encodes CASSLTYEQYF.

DNA for the CDR3: TGTGCCTGGAGTGTTGGTCTGGGGGGTCAGCCCCAGCATTTT. Residues: CAWSVGLGGQPQHF. The chain joins TRBV30 to TRBJ1-5, with D possibly being TRBD1 (5 bases). The V end lost 0 bases, the J end lost 6 bases, and 12 bases lay between the germline ends. Per germline, CDR1 GTSNPN and CDR2 SVGIG (reference sequence). The CDR3 contains 14 residues.

This clone was counted a few times. V is TRBV2 and J is TRBJ1-1; 8 bases map to TRBD1. Trimming at V came to 2 bases and at J to 4 bases, leaving 6 bases not matched to a gene. The CDR3 has 15 amino acids. Germline V lookup: CDR1 SNHLY, CDR2 FYNNEI. CDR3 nucleotide sequence: TGTGCCAGCAGTGAACAGGGGGCGATGAGCACTGAAGCTTTCTTT. It translates to CASSEQGAMSTEAFF.

This clone was found once. The chain uses TRBV6-5 and TRBJ2-5; the D is unclear. This CDR3 has 12 amino acids. The germline V gene encodes CDR1 MNHEY and CDR2 SVGAGI. Trimming cost V 6 bases and J 0 bases, with 5 bases left between them. The CDR3 here is CASSQYQETQYF. The CDR3 nucleotides are TGTGCCAGCAGCCAGTACCAAGAGACCCAGTACTTC.

The V and J genes are TRBV11-3 and TRBJ2-7; TRBD2 aligns across 14 bases. CDR3 length: 12 amino acids. Trimming cost V 5 bases and J 12 bases; bases outside gene matches: 3. CDR1 and CDR2 (germline): SGHNT, YENEEA. The CDR3 DNA reads TGTGCCAGCAGCATTGGGACTAGCGGGAGGTACTTC. It specifies CASSIGTSGRYF.

The chain joins TRBV4-3 to TRBJ1-5; perhaps TRBD1 as D (6 bases). V was shortened by 1 base and J by 6 bases, with 19 bases between the two germline ends. Per the germline V gene, CDR1 is LGHNA and CDR2 is YSLEER. CDR3 length: 17 amino acids. The CDR3 DNA reads TGCGCCAGCAGCCAAGGTACGGGAACAGGGAGAGGTCAGCCCCAGCATTTT. This translates into CASSQGTGTGRGQPQHF.

The V and J genes are TRBV18 and TRBJ2-2; 14 nucleotides match TRBD2. J was trimmed by 0 bases and V by 3 bases; bases with no gene match: 3. The CDR3 has 18 amino acids. The germline V gene has CDR1 KGHSH and CDR2 LQKENI. The CDR3 protein is CASSPGLAGVTNTGELFF. CDR3 coding DNA: TGTGCCAGCTCACCGGGACTAGCGGGAGTTACGAACACCGGGGAGCTGTTTTTT. Full variable domain (outside the CDR3, taken from reference TRBV18 and TRBJ2-2): NAGVMQNPRHLVRRRGQEARLRCSPMKGHSHVYWYRQLPEEGLKFMVYLQKENIIDESGMPKERFSAEFPKEGPSILRIQQVVRGDSAAYFCASSPGLAGVTNTGELFFGEGSRLTVL.

The chain has TRBV4-2 and TRBJ1-1; D is unclear. CDR3 length: 16 amino acids. Between the trimmed V and J ends, which lost 0 bases and 0 bases, there was a span of 11 bases. Germline values: CDR1 LGHNA, CDR2 YNFKEQ. This chain's CDR3 is CASSQDSGRLNTEAFF. CDR3 bases: TGTGCCAGCAGCCAAGATAGTGGCAGATTGAACACTGAAGCTTTCTTT.

CDR3 DNA: TGTGCCACCCTAGTAGCGGGGATCGCCAAAAACATTCAGTACTTC. It yields the protein CATLVAGIAKNIQYF. The J gene is TRBJ2-4, the V gene TRBV9; 8 positions agree with TRBD2. Trimming took 9 bases from V and 1 from J; bases not matched to a gene: 9. The germline CDR1 and CDR2 sequences are SGDLS and YYNGEE. CDR3 length equals 15 residues.

This clone was detected a few times. The rearrangement joins TRBV5-6 to TRBJ1-1; tentative D call: TRBD1 (5 bases). Germline-derived CDR1 and CDR2 are SGHDT and YYEEEE. The germline V and J ends were trimmed by 4 bases and 1 base, with 8 bases remaining between them. CDR3 length: 13 residues. The DNA of the CDR3 is TGTGCCAGCAGCATCAGGGAGAACACTGAAGCTTTCTTT. Translated, it gives CASSIRENTEAFF.

The V gene is TRBV7-6, the J gene TRBJ2-6; TRBD2 is a possible D gene (6 bases). The V and J ends lost 8 bases and 1 base respectively, with 12 bases between them. The CDR3 consists of 15 residues. Per the germline V gene, CDR1 is SGHVS and CDR2 is FNYEAQ. The CDR3 loop reads CASGTYNSGANVLTF. The CDR3 nucleotides are TGTGCCAGCGGGACTTACAATTCTGGGGCCAACGTCCTGACTTTC. The whole variable domain, remainder taken from reference TRBV7-6 and TRBJ2-6, is GAGVSQSPRYKVTKRGQDVALRCDPISGHVSLYWYRQALGQGPEFLTYFNYEAQQDKSGLPNDRFSAERPEGSISTLTIQRTEQRDSAMYRCASGTYNSGANVLTFGAGSRLTVL.

This sequence joins TRBV30 and TRBJ1-2, with D uncertain. The germline V and J ends were trimmed by 0 bases and 4 bases, with 9 bases remaining between them. The V gene's germline CDR1 is GTSNPN and CDR2 SVGIG (reference sequence). The CDR3 is 13 residues long. CDR3 nucleotide sequence: TGTGCCTGGAGTGTTGTCGATAGCTATGGCTACACCTTC. Translating gives CAWSVVDSYGYTF. The variable domain in full, completed from reference TRBV30 and TRBJ1-2, reads SQTIHQWPATLVQPVGSPLSLECTVEGTSNPNLYWYRQAAGRGLQLLFYSVGIGQISSEVPQNLSASRPQDRQFILSSKKLLLSDSGFYLCAWSVVDSYGYTFGSGTRLTVV.

The chain links TRBV10-3 to TRBJ1-1, with D possibly matching TRBD1 (5 bases). V lost 3 bases and J 1 base, leaving 6 bases between the germline ends. The CDR3 has 13 residues. The germline gives CDR1 ENHRY, CDR2 SYGVKD. The CDR3 spells CAISEGENTEAFF. Here the CDR3 DNA reads TGTGCCATCAGTGAAGGGGAGAACACTGAAGCTTTCTTT.

V gene TRBV30 combines with J gene TRBJ2-2; TRBD1 matches at 7 bases. Trimming took 1 base from V and 3 from J; bases not matched to a gene: 2. Germline CDR1 reads GTSNPN; CDR2 reads SVGIG (reference sequence). This CDR3 is 14 amino acids long. CDR3 in DNA: TGTGCCTGGAGTGCGGACAGGCACACCGGGGAGCTGTTTTTT. It translates to CAWSADRHTGELFF. Full variable domain (rest looked up from reference TRBV30 and TRBJ2-2): SQTIHQWPATLVQPVGSPLSLECTVEGTSNPNLYWYRQAAGRGLQLLFYSVGIGQISSEVPQNLSASRPQDRQFILSSKKLLLSDSGFYLCAWSADRHTGELFFGEGSRLTVL.

The rearrangement uses TRBV7-2 and TRBJ2-7; no definite D call. The V end was cut by 5 bases, the J end by 2 bases, with 16 bases between. The CDR3 covers 15 residues. Germline-derived CDR1 and CDR2 are SGHTA and FQGNSA. The CDR3 bases are TGTGCCAGCAGCGGTTACCGGGCCCCACCCTACGAGCAGTACTTC. Protein sequence: CASSGYRAPPYEQYF.

This chain uses TRBV5-1 with TRBJ1-1; the match to TRBD1 covers 8 bases. The CDR3 has 14 amino acids. The ends lost 3 bases at V and 4 bases at J; junction bases unmatched: 5. Germline V gene sequence: CDR1 SGHRS, CDR2 YFSETQ. CDR3 sequence: CASSSTGDPTEAFF. CDR3 coding DNA: TGCGCCAGCAGCTCGACAGGGGACCCCACTGAAGCTTTCTTT. The entire variable domain, with the rest obtained from reference TRBV5-1 and TRBJ1-1, is as follows: KAGVTQTPRYLIKTRGQQVTLSCSPISGHRSVSWYQQTPGQGLQFLFEYFSETQRNKGNFPGRFSGRQFSNSRSEMNVSTLELGDSALYLCASSSTGDPTEAFFGQGTRLTVV.

The V and J genes are TRBV25-1 and TRBJ2-7; 7 bases map to TRBD2. The CDR3 extends over 13 amino acids. J lost 2 bases, V lost 4 bases, and 2 bases had no gene match. Germline V gene data show CDR1 as MGHDK and CDR2 as SYGVNS. CDR3 DNA sequence: TGTGCCAGCAGTGGGGGGACTACCTACGAGCAGTACTTC. The encoded protein is CASSGGTTYEQYF.

This chain connects TRBV13 to TRBJ2-1; 7 bases align to TRBD2. V lost 5 bases to trimming and J lost 9 bases; unmatched junction nucleotides: 10. The CDR3 length is 14 residues. Germline V CDR1 and CDR2: PRHDT, FYEKMQ (reference sequence). CDR3 amino acids: CASSRTRARREQFF. The CDR3 bases are TGTGCCAGCAGCCGGACTAGGGCCCGGCGTGAGCAGTTCTTC. Complete variable domain (other parts from reference TRBV13 and TRBJ2-1): AAGVIQSPRHLIKEKRETATLKCYPIPRHDTVYWYQQGPGQDPQFLISFYEKMQSDKGSIPDRFSAQQFSDYHSELNMSSLELGDSALYFCASSRTRARREQFFGPGTRLTVL.

This clone turned up a few times. This chain joins TRBV30 and TRBJ2-1; tentatively, D is TRBD1 (5 bases). Trimming pared 0 bases from V and 0 bases from J, leaving 15 bases between. Germline V gene sequence: CDR1 GTSNPN, CDR2 SVGIG (reference sequence). The CDR3 is 17 residues long. CDR3 DNA sequence: TGTGCCTGGAGTGTTGTAGCCTTCAGGGACTCCTACAATGAGCAGTTCTTC. Translating gives CAWSVVAFRDSYNEQFF.

This clone was detected only a few times. This chain joins TRBV7-9 and TRBJ2-3; 7 bases match TRBD2. V was clipped by 6 bases and J by 1 base; unmatched bases: 10. In germline, CDR1 is SEHNR, CDR2 FQNEAQ (reference sequence). The CDR3 contains 16 residues. CDR3 residues: CASRPYSGTGTDTQYF. For the CDR3, the DNA is TGTGCCAGCAGACCATACAGCGGGACTGGCACAGATACGCAGTATTTT.

The table lists this clone with a few counts. This chain connects TRBV5-4 to TRBJ2-5; D possibly corresponds to TRBD2 (5 bases). CDR1 and CDR2 from the germline V gene are SGHNT and YYREEE (reference sequence). Between the trimmed V and J ends, which lost 4 bases and 4 bases, there was a span of 17 bases. The CDR3 runs to 15 residues. DNA for the CDR3: TGTGCCAGCAGCACCCCGGGGATGCGAGGAGAGACCCAGTACTTC. Residues: CASSTPGMRGETQYF.

There are a few counts of this clone. The chain uses TRBV23-1 and TRBJ2-5; perhaps TRBD2 as D (6 bases). TRBV23-1 is an ORF, and what it does is uncertain. This CDR3 has 17 amino acids. Between the trimmed V and J ends, which lost 0 bases and 2 bases, there was a span of 16 bases. This chain's CDR3 is CASSQSAGLREQETQYF. The DNA of the CDR3 is TGCGCCAGCAGTCAATCGGCGGGACTCAGAGAACAAGAGACCCAGTACTTC.

The chain recombines TRBV5-1 with TRBJ2-7; 7 bases are a match to TRBD1. Germline CDR1 is SGHRS and CDR2 is YFSETQ. This CDR3 comprises 15 residues. The trim removed 1 base at V and 5 bases at J, leaving 9 bases unmatched. The CDR3 DNA reads TGCGCCAGCAGCTTGATCGAGGGGGCAGTCAACGAGCAGTACTTC. Its translation: CASSLIEGAVNEQYF. Complete variable domain (other parts from reference TRBV5-1 and TRBJ2-7): KAGVTQTPRYLIKTRGQQVTLSCSPISGHRSVSWYQQTPGQGLQFLFEYFSETQRNKGNFPGRFSGRQFSNSRSEMNVSTLELGDSALYLCASSLIEGAVNEQYFGPGTRLTVT.

This clone has more than one count but fewer than ten. The V gene is TRBV6-1, the J gene TRBJ2-5; D is perhaps TRBD1 (5 bases). Trimming cost V 4 bases and J 5 bases, with 14 bases left between them. The length of the CDR3 is 14 residues. Germline CDR1 reads MNHNS; CDR2 reads SASEGT. The CDR3: CASSAGPTGETQYF. The CDR3 DNA follows: TGTGCCAGCAGTGCAGGGCCAACCGGGGAGACCCAGTACTTC.

This chain uses TRBV18 with TRBJ1-6; D unresolved. This CDR3 spans 18 amino acids. V was clipped by 3 bases and J by 5 bases, with 20 bases between them. Germline V gene data show CDR1 as KGHSH and CDR2 as LQKENI. CDR3 protein: CASSPLPPLSGDNSPLHF. The CDR3 nucleotides are TGTGCCAGCTCACCTCTACCCCCCTTGTCTGGGGATAATTCACCCCTCCACTTT.

The chain combines TRBV29-1 with TRBJ1-5, with 10 bases aligning to TRBD1. The CDR3 has 16 residues. After removal of 5 bases from V and 2 bases from J, the junction contained 9 bases not matched to a gene. In germline, CDR1 is SQVTM, CDR2 ANQGSEA. CDR3 nucleotides: TGCAGCGTTCAAACCGACGGGACAGGGGGCAATCAGCCCCAGCATTTT. This gives the protein CSVQTDGTGGNQPQHF.